This TCR beta chain was documented in a study of blood T cell repertoires in COVID-19. On the study more broadly: PBMCs, B-cell-depleted T cells, or T cells provided the cDNA or gDNA that made up the material.

Trimming took off 4 bases at V and 4 bases at J, with 15 bases between the two ends. From germline, CDR1 is MNHEY and CDR2 SVGAGI. The length of the CDR3 is 15 residues. In terms of age and location, participants ranged from roughly 18 to 95 years and lived in around 22 US areas. Participants had their cohort set by participant-reported clinical history. As handled by the study authors: The authors estimated nucleated cell counts from reference gene primer amplification. This table comes from immunoSEQ multiplex PCR, and its TCRdb copy is limited to in-frame clones, with some not included. V and J calls and clone size come straight from that table; D and trimming were deduced from the DNA. The sample yields 200,000 or so clones, 70% to 90% seen once.

This chain links TRBV6-5 with TRBJ2-3, with D unresolved. The sequenced material came from PBMCs or T cells enriched from blood (not recorded which). The TCR comes from a woman aged 35 to 49 with acute COVID-19. CDR3 in DNA: TGTGCCAGCAGTTGGAGCCATCCCGCCCCAGATACGCAGTATTTT. It specifies CASSWSHPAPDTQYF.